A single sample gave rise to the 18 T cell receptor beta chains below, sequenced in a study of T cell changes during pregnancy in multiple sclerosis. Sequenced by immunoSEQ multiplex PCR; TCRdb stores in-frame clones only, minus some. The sample lists about 8,500 clones, 87% occurring once. The material sequenced was CD8+ T cells from peripheral blood mononuclear cells, taken in the first trimester of pregnancy. These receptors all come from a female donor in good health, enrolled as a control in a pregnancy study.

The chain recombines TRBV29-1 with TRBJ2-1; no firm D call. The germline V and J ends were trimmed by 8 bases and 1 base, with 6 bases remaining between them. Germline loops: CDR1 SQVTM, CDR2 ANQGSEA. CDR3 length equals 11 residues. CDR3 DNA: TGCAGCTATCGGTCCTACAATGAGCAGTTCTTC. Its protein product is CSYRSYNEQFF.

The chain employs TRBV19 and TRBJ2-1; 7 positions agree with TRBD1. The germline CDR1 and CDR2 sequences are LNHDA and SQIVND (reference sequence). The J segment lost 6 bases and the V segment lost 3 bases, leaving 5 bases of the junction unmatched. The CDR3 length is 14 residues. This CDR3 is CASSITGAPNEQFF. CDR3 bases: TGTGCCAGTAGTATTACAGGGGCACCCAATGAGCAGTTCTTC.

The chain joins TRBV19 to TRBJ1-2; 10 positions match TRBD1. CDR1 and CDR2 from the germline V gene are LNHDA and SQIVND (reference sequence). Trimming cost V 10 bases and J 4 bases; bases outside gene matches: 15. This CDR3 is built from 16 residues. The CDR3 spells CATLWPRTGGLYGYTF. The CDR3 bases are TGTGCCACCCTCTGGCCTCGGACAGGGGGACTCTATGGCTACACCTTC.

The gene calls are TRBV7-8 and TRBJ2-1, with a weak D call TRBD2 (6 bases). The CDR3 covers 14 residues. The germline CDR1 and CDR2 sequences are SGHVS and FQNEAQ. V lost 3 bases, J lost 7 bases, and 13 bases lay in between. The CDR3, as DNA: TGTGCCAGCAGCTTTTGGGACTCCGAGAATGAGCAGTTCTTC. It is translated as CASSFWDSENEQFF.

This clone was seen once. The gene calls are TRBV25-1 and TRBJ2-3; unclear D gene. Looked up from germline, CDR1 is MGHDK and CDR2 is SYGVNS. The CDR3 runs 13 residues. V was shortened by 2 bases and J by 2 bases, with 5 bases between the two germline ends. The CDR3: CASSEQDTDTQYF. The DNA for the CDR3 is TGTGCCAGCAGTGAACAGGACACAGATACGCAGTATTTT.

The chain has TRBV10-1 and TRBJ1-2, with 7 nucleotides matching TRBD1. CDR1 and CDR2 from the germline V gene are WNHNN and SYGVQD (reference sequence). Losses at the gene ends were 9 bases for V and 5 bases for J; bases not matched to a gene: 6. The CDR3 sequence is 12 residues long. CDR3 loop: CARPGQSYGYTF. The CDR3 bases are TGCGCCAGGCCGGGACAGTCTTATGGCTACACCTTC.

This clone is labeled large. The rearrangement links TRBV6-1 to TRBJ2-1, with TRBD2 as a possible D gene (5 bases). The CDR3 spans 16 residues. Germline V gene data show CDR1 as MNHNS and CDR2 as SASEGT. V was pared by 2 bases and J by 2 bases, with 13 bases between. In nucleotides, the CDR3 is TGTGCCAGCAGTGAATTAACCGGGGATCCCTACAATGAGCAGTTCTTC. Translation gives CASSELTGDPYNEQFF.

The V call is TRBV19, the J call TRBJ2-7; 8 nucleotides align to TRBD1. V was pared by 3 bases and J by 0 bases, with 1 base of the junction left unmatched. CDR1 is LNHDA and CDR2 is SQIVND in the germline V gene (reference sequence). The CDR3 runs to 14 residues. For the CDR3, the DNA is TGTGCCAGTAGTATTACAGGGGGCTCCTACGAGCAGTACTTC. Translating it yields CASSITGGSYEQYF.

This chain links TRBV28 with TRBJ2-6, with D perhaps TRBD2 (7 bases). Germline V lookup: CDR1 MDHEN, CDR2 SYDVKM. CDR3 length: 17 amino acids. V was shortened by 7 bases and J by 1 base, with 17 bases between the two germline ends. CDR3: CASTLGRGQSGANVLTF. CDR3 coding DNA: TGTGCCAGCACCTTAGGGCGGGGGCAGTCTGGGGCCAACGTCCTGACTTTC.

The V call is TRBV27, the J call TRBJ1-4; unclear D gene. The V end was cut by 2 bases, the J end by 0 bases, with 7 bases between. This CDR3 is built from 15 residues. Germline CDR1 MNHEY, CDR2 SMNVEV (reference sequence). CDR3 sequence: CASSLGPATNEKLFF. The CDR3, as DNA: TGTGCCAGCAGTTTAGGCCCTGCAACTAATGAAAAACTGTTTTTT. The complete variable domain, with remaining parts taken from reference TRBV27 and TRBJ1-4, reads EAQVTQNPRYLITVTGKKLTVTCSQNMNHEYMSWYRQDPGLGLRQIYYSMNVEVTDKGDVPEGYKVSRKEKRNFPLILESPSPNQTSLYFCASSLGPATNEKLFFGSGTQLSVL.

The V call is TRBV28, the J call TRBJ2-2; 7 bases agree with TRBD2. The V gene's germline CDR1 is MDHEN and CDR2 SYDVKM. This CDR3 has 15 residues. V was pared by 8 bases and J by 5 bases, with 11 bases of the junction left unmatched. The DNA of the CDR3 is TGTGCCAGCCGGCACCGGGACTACTTAACCGGGGAGCTGTTTTTT. This sequence encodes CASRHRDYLTGELFF.

V gene TRBV2 combines with J gene TRBJ1-1; D ambiguous. Germline V CDR1 and CDR2: SNHLY, FYNNEI. Deletions cut 6 bases from V and 7 bases from J, with 6 bases between. The CDR3 consists of 10 residues. CDR3 loop: CASRSLEAFF. The CDR3 DNA sequence: TGTGCCAGCAGGTCCCTTGAAGCTTTCTTT.

The chain has TRBV29-1 and TRBJ2-1; 9 nucleotides line up with TRBD1. The trim removed 4 bases at V and 3 bases at J, leaving 1 base unmatched. The CDR3 consists of 13 residues. Germline V gene lookup returns CDR1 SQVTM and CDR2 ANQGSEA. The CDR3 loop is CSVGDRDYNEQFF. Here the CDR3 DNA reads TGCAGCGTTGGGGACAGGGACTACAATGAGCAGTTCTTC.

The chain is built from TRBV7-9 and TRBJ2-1; 12 nucleotides match TRBD2. Germline CDR1 reads SEHNR; CDR2 reads FQNEAQ (reference sequence). The CDR3 is 16 residues long. The V gene end was trimmed by 5 bases and the J gene end by 4 bases; junction bases not matched to a gene: 6. In DNA, the CDR3 is TGTGCCAGCAGCCCTAGCGGGAGGGCCCTATACAATGAGCAGTTCTTC. This gives the protein CASSPSGRALYNEQFF.

The chain has TRBV11-2 and TRBJ1-1, with 7 bases identical to TRBD1. Unmatched junction bases numbered 8, after V lost 3 bases and J lost 10 bases. The CDR3 totals 13 residues. Per germline, CDR1 SGHAT and CDR2 FQNNGV. The CDR3 region has the DNA TGTGCCAGCAGCTTGACGGAGTCAGGGGGAGCTTTCTTT. This translates into CASSLTESGGAFF. Full variable domain (remainder filled in from reference TRBV11-2 and TRBJ1-1): EAGVAQSPRYKIIEKRQSVAFWCNPISGHATLYWYQQILGQGPKLLIQFQNNGVVDDSQLPKDRFSAERLKGVDSTLKIQPAKLEDSAVYLCASSLTESGGAFFGQGTRLTVV.

This chain uses TRBV28 with TRBJ2-1; 14 bases fit TRBD2. Germline CDR1 and CDR2: MDHEN and SYDVKM. The trim removed 4 bases at V and 1 base at J, leaving 3 bases unmatched. The CDR3 is made up of 17 amino acids. The chain's CDR3 is CASSSGLAGASYNEQFF. CDR3 bases: TGTGCCAGCAGTTCGGGACTAGCGGGGGCATCCTACAATGAGCAGTTCTTC.

The V and J genes are TRBV4-1 and TRBJ1-3; D is ambiguous. The germline V gene has CDR1 MGHRA and CDR2 YSYEKL. CDR3 size: 15 residues. Trimming left V 0 bases short and J 2 bases short, with 8 bases between. In DNA, the CDR3 is TGCGCCAGCAGCCAAGAGAGGGTCACTGGAAACACCATATATTTT. It translates to CASSQERVTGNTIYF.

The J gene is TRBJ2-7, the V gene TRBV5-1, with TRBD1 matching over 7 bases. CDR1 and CDR2 from the germline V gene are SGHRS and YFSETQ. CDR3 length: 16 residues. J lost 0 bases, V lost 2 bases, and 8 bases had no gene match. CDR3 sequence: CASSLPGQSSSYEQYF. The CDR3 DNA is TGCGCCAGCAGCTTACCGGGACAGAGCTCCTCCTACGAGCAGTACTTC.